This T cell receptor (beta chain) derives from a study of blood T cell repertoires in COVID-19. Looking at the study overall: Material from acute and convalescent COVID-19 was sourced from the United States, Italy and Spain. Sample material is recorded as cDNA or gDNA derived from T cells, B-cell-depleted T cells, or PBMCs.

The germline V and J ends were trimmed by 0 bases and 7 bases, with 8 bases remaining between them. This CDR3 is 13 amino acids long. Germline CDR1 is SGHRS and CDR2 is YFSETQ. Authors' data handling: How many nucleated cells were present was estimated from reference gene primer amplification. Sequenced by immunoSEQ multiplex PCR; TCRdb stores in-frame clones only, minus some. That table is the source of V, J and clone size, and D and trimming were worked out from the DNA. Of approximately 74,000 clones listed, 84% were seen once; the top ten hold 36%. The TCR was taken from a man between 65 and 85 years old with acute or convalescent COVID-19. The V gene is TRBV5-1, the J gene TRBJ1-5; D is undetermined. Material for sequencing was peripheral blood. CDR3: CASSLVPGQPQHF. CDR3 nucleotide sequence: TGCGCCAGCAGCTTGGTTCCGGGGCAGCCCCAGCATTTT.